The clone carrying this T cell receptor (beta chain) has at least ten counts. Breast cancer patients provided tissue from their axillary draining lymph nodes. The sample originates from a study of breast tumors, draining lymph nodes, adjacent tissues. MiXCR, applied by TCRdb to the multiplex PCR reads, yields one record per CDR3 protein. The table shows fewer than 150,000 distinct CDR3 sequences, with 20% to 25% occurring only once. This CDR3 is built from 15 residues. CDR1 and CDR2 from the germline V gene are SGDLS and YYNGEE. Trimming removed 2 bases from V and 3 bases from J, with 15 bases in between.

The sequenced sample consisted of axillary lymph node tissue. The chain joins TRBV9 to TRBJ2-7, with D possibly TRBD1 on 5 matching bases. The TCR was taken from a female donor with breast cancer. Some clones in this sample may be carry-over from other donors' samples. The CDR3 loop reads CASSVGASLGYEQYF. CDR3 coding DNA: TGTGCCAGCAGCGTTGGGGCCTCGCTGGGCTACGAGCAGTACTTC.